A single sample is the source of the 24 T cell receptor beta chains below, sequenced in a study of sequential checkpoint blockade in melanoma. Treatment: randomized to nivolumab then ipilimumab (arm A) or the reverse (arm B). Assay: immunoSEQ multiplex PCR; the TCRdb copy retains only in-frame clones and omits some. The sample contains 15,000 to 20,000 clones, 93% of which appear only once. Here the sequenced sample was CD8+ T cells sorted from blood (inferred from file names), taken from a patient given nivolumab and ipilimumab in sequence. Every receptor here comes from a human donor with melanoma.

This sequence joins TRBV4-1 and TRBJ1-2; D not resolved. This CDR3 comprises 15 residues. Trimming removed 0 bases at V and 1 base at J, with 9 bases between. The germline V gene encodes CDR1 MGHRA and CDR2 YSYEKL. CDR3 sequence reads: CASSQDEGINYGYTF. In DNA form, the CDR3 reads TGCGCCAGCAGCCAAGACGAGGGAATTAACTATGGCTACACCTTC.

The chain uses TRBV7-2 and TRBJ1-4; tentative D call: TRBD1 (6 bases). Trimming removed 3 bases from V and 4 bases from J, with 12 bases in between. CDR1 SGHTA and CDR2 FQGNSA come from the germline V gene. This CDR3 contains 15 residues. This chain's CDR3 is CASSFEDSLNEKLFF. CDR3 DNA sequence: TGTGCCAGCAGCTTCGAGGACAGCCTTAATGAAAAACTGTTTTTT.

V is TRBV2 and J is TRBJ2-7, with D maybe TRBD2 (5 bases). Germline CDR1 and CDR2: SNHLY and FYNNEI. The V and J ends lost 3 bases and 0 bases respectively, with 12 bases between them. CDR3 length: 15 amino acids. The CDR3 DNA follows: TGTGCCAGCAGTGAGTTGGTGGCGGGCTCCTACGAGCAGTACTTC. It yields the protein CASSELVAGSYEQYF. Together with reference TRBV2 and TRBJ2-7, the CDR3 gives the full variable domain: EPEVTQTPSHQVTQMGQEVILRCVPISNHLYFYWYRQILGQKVEFLVSFYNNEISEKSEIFDDQFSVERPDGSNFTLKIRSTKLEDSAMYFCASSELVAGSYEQYFGPGTRLTVT.

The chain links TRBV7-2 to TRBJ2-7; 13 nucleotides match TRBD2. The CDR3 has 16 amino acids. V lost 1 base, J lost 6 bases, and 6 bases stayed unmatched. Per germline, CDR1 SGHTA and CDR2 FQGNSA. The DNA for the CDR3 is TGTGCCAGCAGCTTAGGACTAGCGGGGGGCGCGGGCGAGCAGTACGTC. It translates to CASSLGLAGGAGEQYV.

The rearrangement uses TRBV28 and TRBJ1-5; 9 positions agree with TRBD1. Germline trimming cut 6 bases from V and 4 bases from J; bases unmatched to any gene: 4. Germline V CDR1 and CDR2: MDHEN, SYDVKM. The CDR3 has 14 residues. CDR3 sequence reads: CASSLGTGNQPQHF. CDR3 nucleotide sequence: TGTGCCAGCAGCCTCGGGACAGGGAATCAGCCCCAGCATTTT.

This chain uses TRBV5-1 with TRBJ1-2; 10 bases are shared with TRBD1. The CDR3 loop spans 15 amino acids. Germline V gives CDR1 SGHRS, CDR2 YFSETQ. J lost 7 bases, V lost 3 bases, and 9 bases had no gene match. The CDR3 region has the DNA TGCGCCAGCAGCTCTTCCGGGACAGGGGTAGGTGGCTACACCTTC. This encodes CASSSSGTGVGGYTF.

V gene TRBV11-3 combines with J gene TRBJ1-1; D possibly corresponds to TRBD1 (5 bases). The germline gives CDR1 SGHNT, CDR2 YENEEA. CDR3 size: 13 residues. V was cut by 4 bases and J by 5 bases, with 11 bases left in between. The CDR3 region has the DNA TGTGCCAGCAGCTACGGGACTGGGACTGAAGCTTTCTTT. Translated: CASSYGTGTEAFF.

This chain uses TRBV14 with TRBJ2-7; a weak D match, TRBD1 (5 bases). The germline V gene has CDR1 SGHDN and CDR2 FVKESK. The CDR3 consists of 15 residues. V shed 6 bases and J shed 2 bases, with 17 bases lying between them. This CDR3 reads CASRPPGAPPYEQYF. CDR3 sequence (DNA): TGTGCCAGCAGGCCCCCTGGGGCGCCTCCCTACGAGCAGTACTTC.

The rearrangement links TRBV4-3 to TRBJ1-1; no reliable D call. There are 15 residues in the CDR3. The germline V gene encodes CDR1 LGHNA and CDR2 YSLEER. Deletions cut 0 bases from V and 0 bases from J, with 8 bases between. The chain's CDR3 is CASSQDLFLNTEAFF. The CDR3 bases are TGCGCCAGCAGCCAAGATTTATTTTTGAACACTGAAGCTTTCTTT.

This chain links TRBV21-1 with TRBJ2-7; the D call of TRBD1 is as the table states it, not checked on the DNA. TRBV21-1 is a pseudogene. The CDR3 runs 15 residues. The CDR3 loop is CASSKGIYRTYEQYV. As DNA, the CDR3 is TGTGCCAGCAGCAAAGGGATCTACAGAACCTACGAGCAGTACGTC.

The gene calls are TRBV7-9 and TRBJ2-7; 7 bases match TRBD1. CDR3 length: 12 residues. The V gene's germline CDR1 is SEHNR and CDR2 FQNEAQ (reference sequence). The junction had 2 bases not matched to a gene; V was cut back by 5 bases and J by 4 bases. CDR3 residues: CASSQTGYEQYV. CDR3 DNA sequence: TGTGCCAGCAGCCAGACAGGGTACGAGCAGTACGTC.

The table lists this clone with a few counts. The CDR3 spells CASSPPFGLDQPQHF. The CDR3 nucleotides read TGTGCCAGCAGCCCCCCATTTGGGCTTGATCAGCCCCAGCATTTT. The chain joins TRBV7-8 to TRBJ1-5; D is unresolved. V was clipped by 5 bases and J by 5 bases, with 16 bases between them. The length of the CDR3 is 15 residues. Germline-derived CDR1 and CDR2 are SGHVS and FQNEAQ.

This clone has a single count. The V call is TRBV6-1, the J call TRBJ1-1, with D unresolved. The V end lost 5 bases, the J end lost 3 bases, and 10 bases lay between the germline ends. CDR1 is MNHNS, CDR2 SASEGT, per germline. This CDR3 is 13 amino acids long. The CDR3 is CASSPLGDTEAFF. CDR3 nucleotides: TGTGCCAGCAGTCCCCTCGGGGACACTGAAGCTTTCTTT.

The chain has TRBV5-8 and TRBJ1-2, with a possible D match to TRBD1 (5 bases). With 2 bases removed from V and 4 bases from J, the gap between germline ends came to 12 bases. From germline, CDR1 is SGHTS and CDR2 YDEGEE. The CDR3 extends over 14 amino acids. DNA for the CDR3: TGTGCCAGCAGCTTTTCGGGGGGTGGCTATGGCTACACCTTC. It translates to CASSFSGGGYGYTF.

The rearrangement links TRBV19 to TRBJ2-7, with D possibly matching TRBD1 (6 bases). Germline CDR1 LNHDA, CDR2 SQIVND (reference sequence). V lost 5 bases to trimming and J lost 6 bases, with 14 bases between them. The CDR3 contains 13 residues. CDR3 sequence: CASSPWDMGEQYF. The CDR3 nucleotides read TGTGCCAGTAGTCCCTGGGACATGGGCGAGCAGTACTTC.

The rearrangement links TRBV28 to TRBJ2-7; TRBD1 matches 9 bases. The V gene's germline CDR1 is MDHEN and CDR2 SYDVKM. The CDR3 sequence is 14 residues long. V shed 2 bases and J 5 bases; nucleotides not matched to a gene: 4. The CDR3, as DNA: TGTGCCAGCAGTTTAGTCAGGACAGGGGACGAGCAGTACGTC. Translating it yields CASSLVRTGDEQYV.

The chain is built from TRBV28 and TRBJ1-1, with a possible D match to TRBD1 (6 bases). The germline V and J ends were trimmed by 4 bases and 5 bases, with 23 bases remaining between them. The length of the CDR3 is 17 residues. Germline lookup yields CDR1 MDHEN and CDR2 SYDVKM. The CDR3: CASSSRRGSKGLTEAFF. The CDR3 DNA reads TGTGCCAGCAGTTCCCGCAGGGGATCTAAGGGTTTGACTGAAGCTTTCTTT.

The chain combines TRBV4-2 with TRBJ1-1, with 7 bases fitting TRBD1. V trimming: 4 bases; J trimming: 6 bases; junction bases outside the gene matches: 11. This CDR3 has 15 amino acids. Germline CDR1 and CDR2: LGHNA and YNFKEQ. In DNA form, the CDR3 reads TGTGCCAGCAGCCGAAAAACAGGGGTCGGGGCTGAAGCTTTCTTT. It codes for CASSRKTGVGAEAFF.

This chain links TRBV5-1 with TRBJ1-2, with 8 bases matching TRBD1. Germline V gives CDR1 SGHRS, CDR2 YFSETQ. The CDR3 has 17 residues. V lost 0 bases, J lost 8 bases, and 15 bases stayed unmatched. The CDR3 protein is CASSLDSFRGLGWGYTF. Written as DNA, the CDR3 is TGCGCCAGCAGCTTGGATTCTTTCAGGGGGCTCGGATGGGGCTACACCTTC.

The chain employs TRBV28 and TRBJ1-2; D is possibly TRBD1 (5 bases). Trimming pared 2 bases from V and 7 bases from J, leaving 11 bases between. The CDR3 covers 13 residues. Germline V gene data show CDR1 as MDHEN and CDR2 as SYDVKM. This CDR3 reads CASSLRGAGGYTF. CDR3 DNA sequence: TGTGCCAGCAGTTTAAGGGGCGCTGGTGGCTACACCTTC.

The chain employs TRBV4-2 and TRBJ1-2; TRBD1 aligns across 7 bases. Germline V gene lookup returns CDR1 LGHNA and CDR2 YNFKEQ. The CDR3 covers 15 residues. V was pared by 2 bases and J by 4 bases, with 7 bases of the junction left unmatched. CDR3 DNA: TGTGCCAGCAGCCAAACACCGACAGGGACCTATGGCTACACCTTC. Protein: CASSQTPTGTYGYTF.

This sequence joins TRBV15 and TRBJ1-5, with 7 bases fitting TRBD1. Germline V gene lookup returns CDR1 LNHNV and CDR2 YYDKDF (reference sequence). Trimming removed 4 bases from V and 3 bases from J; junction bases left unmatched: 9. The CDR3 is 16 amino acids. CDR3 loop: CATSITRDSHNQPQHF. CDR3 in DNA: TGTGCCACCAGCATTACCCGGGACAGCCACAATCAGCCCCAGCATTTT. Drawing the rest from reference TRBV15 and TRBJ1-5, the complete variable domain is DAMVIQNPRYQVTQFGKPVTLSCSQTLNHNVMYWYQQKSSQAPKLLFHYYDKDFNNEADTPDNFQSRRPNTSFCFLDIRSPGLGDTAMYLCATSITRDSHNQPQHFGDGTRLSIL.

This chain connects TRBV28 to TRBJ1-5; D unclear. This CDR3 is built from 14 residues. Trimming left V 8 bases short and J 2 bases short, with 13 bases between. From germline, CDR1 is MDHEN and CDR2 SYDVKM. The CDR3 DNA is TGTGCCAGCCTTACCTCCCTAGGCAATCAGCCCCAGCATTTT. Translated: CASLTSLGNQPQHF.

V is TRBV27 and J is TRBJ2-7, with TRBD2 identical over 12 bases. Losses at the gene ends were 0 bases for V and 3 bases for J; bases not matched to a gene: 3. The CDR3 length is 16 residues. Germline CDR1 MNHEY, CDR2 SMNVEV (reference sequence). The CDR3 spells CASSLSPTSGGYEQYF. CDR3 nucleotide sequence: TGTGCCAGCAGTTTATCCCCGACTAGCGGGGGCTACGAGCAGTACTTC.